These T cell receptor beta chains were read from a single sample in a study of blood T cell repertoires in COVID-19. Sequencing used immunoSEQ multiplex PCR; TCRdb keeps in-frame clones, though not all of them. Of about 100,000 clones listed, around 88% are singletons. The sample was peripheral blood. These TCRs come from a human donor in a cohort sampled during active COVID-19. Each CDR3 is given with its conserved first and last residue.

v_call cdr3_aa
TRBV19 CASSRTGNLAQYF
TRBV4-2 CASSQGGGQGAKWNTEAFF
TRBV9 CASSLQDGSGYEQYF
TRBV6-5 CASSYSGTRNEKLFF
TRBV6-2/TRBV6-3 CASSYPGTGGNTGELFF
TRBV7-9 CASSSSLTESNQPQHF
TRBV21-1 CASSKAYRASDTLNTEAFF
TRBV5-1 CASSLVGQTLNTEAFF
TRBV29-1 CSVPTAGQGAIAGELFF
TRBV7-3 CASSARSQETQYF
TRBV11-2 CASSLSGGSYEQYF
TRBV9 CASSVGYGLNEKLFF
TRBV9 CASNKGLAGAHEQFF
TRBV25-1 CASSEYRETGELFF
TRBV28 CASSLRTGGVQPQHF
TRBV7-2 CASKGTGSDYEQYF
TRBV4-1 CASSPRSGASSYEQYF
TRBV19 CASSPTGLVEIF
TRBV20-1 CSASGLAGSTTQYF
TRBV6-6 CASSRGLADYYEQYF
TRBV3-1/TRBV3-2 CASSPRLAGSYNEQFF
TRBV29-1 CSVDGLASGEQFF
TRBV29-1 CSVEDRSRGYGYTF
TRBV5-1 CASSLAGGLFDEQFF
TRBV6-5 CASSSPGNQPQHF
TRBV5-1 CASSLASASGNYEQFF